A selection of T cell receptor beta chains follows, all from one sample in a study of early T cells in non-severe SARS-CoV-2 infection. TCRdb re-called the 5' RACE reads through MiXCR, storing one row per CDR3 protein. This sample has roughly 57,000 distinct CDR3 sequences, with roughly an eighth found just once. The sequenced sample consisted of whole blood. The source of these receptors is an adult who was a healthcare worker with PCR-confirmed SARS-CoV-2 infection or an uninfected control (not recorded which). Both conserved end residues are part of each CDR3. The D gene is left open where the match is weak. Only some rows state a clone size, as once, few, many or a class for expanded clones.

J gene: TRBJ1-1
V gene: TRBV11-3
D gene: .
clone size: few
CDR3 DNA: TGTGCCAGCAGCTTAAGGGATGGGACTGAAGCTTTCTTT
CDR3 protein: CASSLRDGTEAFF

J gene: TRBJ1-1
V gene: TRBV3-2
D gene: .
clone size: many
CDR3 DNA: TGTGCCAGCAGCCAAGTGGTAAGGAAGCATGAAGCTTTCTTT
CDR3 protein: CASSQVVRKHEAFF

J gene: TRBJ2-5
V gene: TRBV7-9
D gene: TRBD2
clone size: few
CDR3 DNA: TGTGCCAGCAGCTCCCGTAAGATACTAGCGGGGGACCAAGAGACCCAGTACTTC
CDR3 protein: CASSSRKILAGDQETQYF

J gene: TRBJ2-3
V gene: TRBV7-8
D gene: TRBD1
clone size: .
CDR3 DNA: TGTGCCAGCAGCTTAGGTCGACAGGGTAGGGATACGCAGTATTTT
CDR3 protein: CASSLGRQGRDTQYF

J gene: TRBJ2-1
V gene: TRBV30
D gene: .
clone size: many
CDR3 DNA: TGTGCCTGGGACGACTTGGACAATGAGCAGTTCTTC
CDR3 protein: CAWDDLDNEQFF

J gene: TRBJ2-7
V gene: TRBV3-1
D gene: TRBD1
clone size: few
CDR3 DNA: TGTGCCAGCAGCCTGGGACAGGATTCGCGGGAGCAGTACTTC
CDR3 protein: CASSLGQDSREQYF

J gene: TRBJ1-1
V gene: TRBV5-1
D gene: .
clone size: few
CDR3 DNA: TGCGCCAGCAGCTTGGGGCCCGCGAACACTGAAGCTTTCTTT
CDR3 protein: CASSLGPANTEAFF

J gene: TRBJ2-3
V gene: TRBV7-2
D gene: .
clone size: .
CDR3 DNA: TGTGCCAGCAGCTGGGGACTTGGGGATACGCAGTATTTT
CDR3 protein: CASSWGLGDTQYF

J gene: TRBJ2-7
V gene: TRBV30
D gene: .
clone size: .
CDR3 DNA: TGTGCCTGGAGTGCAAATACCCACTACGAGCAGTACTTC
CDR3 protein: CAWSANTHYEQYF

J gene: TRBJ1-2
V gene: TRBV20-1
D gene: .
clone size: .
CDR3 DNA: TGCAGTGCTGCCTCGACCGTAAGCTATAGCTACACCTTC
CDR3 protein: CSAASTVSYSYTF